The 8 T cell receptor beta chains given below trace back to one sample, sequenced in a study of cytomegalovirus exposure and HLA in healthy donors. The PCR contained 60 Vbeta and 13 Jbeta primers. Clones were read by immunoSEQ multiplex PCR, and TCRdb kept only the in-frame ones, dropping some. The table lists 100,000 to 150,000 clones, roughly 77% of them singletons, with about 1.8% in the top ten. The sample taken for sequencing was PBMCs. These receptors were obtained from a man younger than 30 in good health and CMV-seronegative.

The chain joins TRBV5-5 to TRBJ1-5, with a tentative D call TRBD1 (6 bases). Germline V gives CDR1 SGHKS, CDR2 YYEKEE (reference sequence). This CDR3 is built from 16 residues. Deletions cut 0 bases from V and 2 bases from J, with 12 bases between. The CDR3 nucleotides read TGTGCCAGCAGCTTGGGGTTGAACAGGGGCAATCAGCCCCAGCATTTT. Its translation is CASSLGLNRGNQPQHF.

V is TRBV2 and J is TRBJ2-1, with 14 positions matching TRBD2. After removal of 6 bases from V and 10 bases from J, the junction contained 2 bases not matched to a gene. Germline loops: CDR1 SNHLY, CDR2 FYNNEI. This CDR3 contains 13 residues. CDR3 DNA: TGTGCCAGCAGAGGACTAGCGGGGGGAGAGCAGTTCTTC. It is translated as CASRGLAGGEQFF.

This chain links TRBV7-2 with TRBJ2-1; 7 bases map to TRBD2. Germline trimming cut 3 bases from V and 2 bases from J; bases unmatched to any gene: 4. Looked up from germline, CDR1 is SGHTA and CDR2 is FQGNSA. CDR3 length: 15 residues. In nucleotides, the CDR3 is TGTGCCAGCAGCTTGGGAGGGAGTACCTACAATGAGCAGTTCTTC. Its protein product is CASSLGGSTYNEQFF.

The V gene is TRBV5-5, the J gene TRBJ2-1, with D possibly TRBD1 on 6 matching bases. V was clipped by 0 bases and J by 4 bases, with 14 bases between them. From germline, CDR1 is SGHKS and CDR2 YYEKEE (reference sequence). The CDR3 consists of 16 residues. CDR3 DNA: TGTGCCAGCAGCTTGGGAATGGGGGCCGGATACAATGAGCAGTTCTTC. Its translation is CASSLGMGAGYNEQFF.

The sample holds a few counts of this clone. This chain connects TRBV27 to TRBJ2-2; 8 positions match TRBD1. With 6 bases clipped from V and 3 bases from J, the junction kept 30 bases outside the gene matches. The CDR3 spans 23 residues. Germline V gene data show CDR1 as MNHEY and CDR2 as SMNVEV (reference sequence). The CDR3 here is CASRQIGVGPGPGTGGDTGELFF. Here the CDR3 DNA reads TGTGCCAGCAGACAGATCGGGGTGGGACCCGGCCCCGGGACAGGCGGAGACACCGGGGAGCTGTTTTTT.

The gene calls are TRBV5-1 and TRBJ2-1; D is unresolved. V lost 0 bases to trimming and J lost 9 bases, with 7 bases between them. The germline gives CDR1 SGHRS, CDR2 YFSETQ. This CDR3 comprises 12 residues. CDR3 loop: CASSLEFSEQFF. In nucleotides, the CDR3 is TGCGCCAGCAGCTTGGAATTTAGTGAGCAGTTCTTC.

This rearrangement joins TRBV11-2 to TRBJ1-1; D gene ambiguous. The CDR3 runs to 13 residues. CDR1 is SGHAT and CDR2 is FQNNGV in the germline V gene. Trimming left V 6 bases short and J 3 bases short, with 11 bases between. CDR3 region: CASRQVEYTEAFF. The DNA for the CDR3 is TGTGCCAGCAGGCAGGTCGAGTACACTGAAGCTTTCTTT.

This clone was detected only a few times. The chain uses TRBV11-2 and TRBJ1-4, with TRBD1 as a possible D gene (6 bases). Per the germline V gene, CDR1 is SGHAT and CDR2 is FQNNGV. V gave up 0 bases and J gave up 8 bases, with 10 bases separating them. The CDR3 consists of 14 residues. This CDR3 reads CASSLDRGFEKLFF. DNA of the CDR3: TGTGCCAGCAGCTTAGACAGGGGATTCGAAAAACTGTTTTTT.